This T cell receptor beta chain originates from a study of T cells in Graves' hyperthyroidism and ophthalmopathy (dated by TCRdb to the late 2010s). About the investigation overall: Peripheral blood samples were taken at the time of initial diagnosis, prior to any treatment. A discovery cohort of about a hundred patients, approximately 44 with Graves' ophthalmopathy and over 55 with stable Graves' hyperthyroidism, was used to find distinguishing TCR V-J signatures. Prospective prediction of ophthalmopathy was tested in an independent validation cohort of some 20 hyperthyroidism patients and some 17 patients who later progressed to ophthalmopathy. For training and testing, the 95 to 100 patients in the discovery cohort were randomly divided in a 7:3 ratio. In addition, the study compared T-cell repertoires in thyroid tissue and in blood from over 5 Graves' hyperthyroidism patients. Once sampling was done, hyperthyroidism patients were given methimazole at a starting dose of 30 mg daily, whereas ophthalmopathy patients were given high-dose intravenous methylprednisolone. The paper reports TCR Vbeta CDR3 sequencing of approximately 140 peripheral blood samples: approximately 41 ophthalmopathy, fewer than 85 hyperthyroidism and approximately 17 progressor patients.

In the case of this clonotype: Its binding antigen is unknown. No quality values exist for individual bases; no much larger clone is one base distant.

Broader findings and caveats from the paper: In validation, progression to ophthalmopathy was predicted by the model with nearly 71% sensitivity and roughly 76% specificity, a median of about 6.8 months before onset. No statistical method was used to set the sample size in advance, and investigators knew the group allocation. Most expanded thyroid clonotypes (frequency above 0.001) were also detected in blood, suggesting blood repertoires may reflect thyroid immune responses. In cross-validation, a model built on a 13 V-J signature told ophthalmopathy apart from stable hyperthyroidism with approximately 90% sensitivity and approximately 84% specificity, and in testing the same model reached 80%/75%.

Ophthalmopathy patients had moderately to severely active disease, with a Clinical Activity Score of 3 or more, a NOSPECS grade of 4 or more, and a disease duration of less than 3 months. Patients with uncontrolled infections, other autoimmune diseases, pregnancy or lactation were excluded. Diagnoses were established on the basis of clinical symptoms, serum thyroxine and TRAb, thyroid ultrasound, and orbital computed tomography. Ficoll-Paque density gradient centrifugation was used to isolate PBMCs from 8 to 10 ml of fresh peripheral blood. Total RNA was extracted with Trizol reagent, and quality was checked on an Agilent 2100 Bioanalyzer. The TCR beta CDR3 regions were amplified from the RNA transcripts. A first-round RT-PCR of the TCR CDR3 used the HTBI primer set with the Qiagen OneStep RT-PCR kit. A second multiplex PCR round built the libraries, followed by size selection and purification. Paired-end sequencing of the libraries was performed with 100 bp reads on an Illumina HiSeq2000. For the original study's pipeline: SOAPnuke was used to process the raw data, with reads discarded if the reads contained adapters or uncalled bases, had a mean Phred below 15, or lacked an exact constant-primer or identifier match. High-quality paired reads were merged with COPE v1.2.5, and unique nucleotide sequences were defined as clonotypes. MiTCR v1.1 was used to align clonotypes to the IMGT TRBV, TRBD and TRBJ reference segments. The analysis included only V-J combinations with a frequency above 0.0001, which together covered 99% to 99.2% of the repertoires. A TCS score was defined as the ratio between F50 (clonal expansion) and ExV (chaos), using BLOSUM62-based TCRdist between CDR3 peptides within each V-J. Welch's t-statistics and random forest reduced 514 V-J features to 10 to 15, which were used in a naive Bayes classifier (R e1071). Using fastp trimming at Q25 and MiXCR clonotype assembly, TCRdb reanalyzed the public sequencing data and kept in-frame beta chains. Here each entry gathers all rows of one CDR3 protein and keeps the most common genes and DNA. TCRdb, not the authors, supplied the V and J calls. In all, the sample holds some 300,000 distinct CDR3 sequences, and roughly 20% of those were seen once. The top ten clones comprise less than 45% of the sample.

The CDR1 and CDR2 encoded by the germline V gene are SQVTM and ANQGSEA. Relative to germline, V is 4 bases shorter and J is 5 bases shorter, with 14 bases between their ends. The CDR3 sequence holds 13 residues, the cysteine and phenylalanine included. Left in the record is the CDR3 DNA by itself, 39 bases read in frame from the first base. Sequenced sample: blood. The clonotype comes from a middle-aged man with Graves' ophthalmopathy. The V and J segments used are TRBV29-1 and TRBJ2-5; the D gene cannot be resolved reliably. In nucleotide form, the sequence is TGCAGCGTTGTACAAACTAATCTGGAGACCCAGTACTTC. The resulting protein is CSVVQTNLETQYF.